The rows below give T cell receptor beta chains drawn from one sample of a study of CD8 T cells in ankylosing spondylitis. TCRdb reanalysed the 5' RACE reads using MiXCR and keeps one entry per CDR3 protein. There are about 350,000 distinct CDR3 sequences in the sample; 20% occur only once, and less than 15% lies in the top ten. Sample: blood, either unsorted or a sorted T cell fraction (not recorded which). Every receptor here comes from a male donor with ankylosing spondylitis or in good health (not recorded which). CDR3s include the opening cysteine and the closing phenylalanine or tryptophan. Where a row states a size, it is once, few, many or the class of an expanded clone; other rows omit it.

V gene	clone size	J gene	CDR3 protein
TRBV12-3/TRBV12-4	-	TRBJ2-1	CASRTGLSGSYNEQFF
TRBV6-5	few	TRBJ1-2	CASSYSPDSYYGYTF
TRBV11-2	few	TRBJ2-7	CASSLWTGSYEQYF
TRBV7-6	-	TRBJ2-3	CASSLPSGESTDTQYF
TRBV10-3	-	TRBJ2-7	CAISKPGQSPYEQYF
TRBV9	-	TRBJ2-3	CASSDEGDRTDTQYF
TRBV5-1	-	TRBJ2-7	CASSPGQRKYF
TRBV24-1	-	TRBJ2-1	CATSDLINEQFF
TRBV2	-	TRBJ2-3	CALSTEGRADPLTDTQYF
TRBV6-1	-	TRBJ1-2	CASSADREGYGYTF
TRBV28	few	TRBJ2-1	CASSLSEQWEQFF
TRBV10-3	few	TRBJ2-5	CAINPGDGTQETQYF
TRBV29-1	-	TRBJ2-1	CSVDVGQSEQFF
TRBV30	few	TRBJ2-1	CAWGSSYNEQFF
TRBV30	few	TRBJ2-7	CAWTGGDSYEQYF
TRBV7-3	-	TRBJ2-1	CASSPGTSGRYNEQFF
TRBV27	-	TRBJ2-3	CASSLLSGQGADTQYF
TRBV12-3/TRBV12-4	few	TRBJ2-7	CASSPDSTPGEQYF
TRBV12-3/TRBV12-4	many	TRBJ2-1	CASSFGLAGGEQFF
TRBV4-1	-	TRBJ2-1	CASSQEGLAGGNEQFF
TRBV27	many	TRBJ1-1	CASRTGGTEAFF
TRBV27	-	TRBJ2-1	CASSSVEGLGNNEQFF
TRBV5-1	-	TRBJ2-2	CASSPPGPNTGELFF
TRBV12-3/TRBV12-4	few	TRBJ2-2	CASRPPPGGEGTGELFF
TRBV9	-	TRBJ2-5	CASSPGTGPLETQYF
TRBV7-9	once	TRBJ1-2	CASSKGVGGYTF
TRBV7-6	-	TRBJ1-1	CASSKQGAQSEAFF
TRBV6-5	few	TRBJ2-7	CASSYFPSTSYEQYF
TRBV12-3/TRBV12-4	-	TRBJ1-4	CASSLWEGPEKLFF
TRBV7-6	-	TRBJ2-1	CASSPQRGVKKGGNEQFF